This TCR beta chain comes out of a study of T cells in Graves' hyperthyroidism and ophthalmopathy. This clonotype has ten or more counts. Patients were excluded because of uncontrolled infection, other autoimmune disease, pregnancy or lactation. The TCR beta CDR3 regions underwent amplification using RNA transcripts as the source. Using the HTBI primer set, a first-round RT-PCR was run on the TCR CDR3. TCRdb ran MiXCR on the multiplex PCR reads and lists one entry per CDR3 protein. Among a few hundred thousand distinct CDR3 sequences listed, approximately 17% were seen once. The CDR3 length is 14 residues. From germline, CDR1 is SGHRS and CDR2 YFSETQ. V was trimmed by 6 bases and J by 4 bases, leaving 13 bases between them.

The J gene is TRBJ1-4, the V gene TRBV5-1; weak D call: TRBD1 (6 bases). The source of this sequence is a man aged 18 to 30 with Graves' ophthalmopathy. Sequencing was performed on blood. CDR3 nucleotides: TGCGCCAGCAAACCGGGACAAGATAATGAAAAACTGTTTTTT. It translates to CASKPGQDNEKLFF.